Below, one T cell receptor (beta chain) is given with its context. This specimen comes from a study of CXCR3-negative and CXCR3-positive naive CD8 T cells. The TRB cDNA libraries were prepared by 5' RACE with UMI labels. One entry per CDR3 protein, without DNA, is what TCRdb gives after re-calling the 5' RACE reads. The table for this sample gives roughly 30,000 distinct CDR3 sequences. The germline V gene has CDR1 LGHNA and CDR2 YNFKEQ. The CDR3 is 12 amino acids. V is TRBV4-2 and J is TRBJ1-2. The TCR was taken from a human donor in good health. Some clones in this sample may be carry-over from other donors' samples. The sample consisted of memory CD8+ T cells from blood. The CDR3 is CASSQETYGYTF.